One and the same sample provided the 25 T cell receptor beta chains below, sequenced in a study of shared clonotypes between healthy human individuals. The assay was immunoSEQ multiplex PCR, and TCRdb's table has in-frame clones only and misses some. The sample lists over a million clones; around three quarters were seen once. The specimen was memory CD4+ T cells from PBMCs. The subset here: CD45RA-negative fraction. The origin of the receptors is a man between 18 and 35 years old in good health. Some clones in this sample may be carry-over from other donors' samples.

The rearrangement joins TRBV5-1 to TRBJ2-2; TRBD1 agrees at 9 bases. This CDR3 contains 17 residues. The germline V gene has CDR1 SGHRS and CDR2 YFSETQ. Trimming removed 1 base from V and 3 bases from J; junction bases left unmatched: 7. The CDR3 is CASSLLQGQGDTGELFF. The CDR3 DNA sequence: TGCGCCAGCAGCTTGCTCCAGGGACAGGGAGACACCGGGGAGCTGTTTTTT.

With regard to this clone: This probably arose from a read error, given a far larger clone one base away. The chain links TRBV9 to TRBJ2-7; a weak D match, TRBD1 (6 bases). The CDR3 length is 13 residues. The germline V gene has CDR1 SGDLS and CDR2 YYNGEE. V was clipped by 3 bases and J by 0 bases, with 7 bases between them. CDR3 loop: CASSGDISYEQYF. The DNA for the CDR3 is TGTGCCAGCAGCGGGGACATCTCCTACGAGCAGTACTTC.

This clone has just a few counts. J is TRBJ2-5 and V is TRBV2, with TRBD2 matching 11 bases. This CDR3 comprises 15 residues. Per germline, CDR1 SNHLY and CDR2 FYNNEI. V was pared by 4 bases and J by 8 bases, with 9 bases of the junction left unmatched. The CDR3 bases are TGTGCCAGCAGTGCAGGTGGGGGACTAGCGGCCACCCAGTACTTC. Protein sequence: CASSAGGGLAATQYF.

The chain recombines TRBV6-5 with TRBJ2-7; 7 bases are shared with TRBD2. CDR1 is MNHEY and CDR2 is SVGAGI in the germline V gene. There are 14 residues in the CDR3. V was pared by 7 bases and J by 6 bases, with 12 bases of the junction left unmatched. This CDR3 is CASKGDGRRGEQYF. In DNA form, the CDR3 reads TGTGCCAGCAAAGGGGACGGGAGGCGGGGCGAGCAGTACTTC.

CDR3 bases: TGCGCCAGCAGCTTTCCCGGGACATCGAACACCGGGGAGCTGTTTTTT. It codes for CASSFPGTSNTGELFF. V and J are TRBV5-1 and TRBJ2-2; D might be TRBD1 (6 bases). Trimming stripped 2 bases from V and 0 bases from J, with 11 bases between. The CDR3 extends over 16 amino acids. Germline-derived CDR1 and CDR2 are SGHRS and YFSETQ. The full variable domain, rest sourced from reference TRBV5-1 and TRBJ2-2, is KAGVTQTPRYLIKTRGQQVTLSCSPISGHRSVSWYQQTPGQGLQFLFEYFSETQRNKGNFPGRFSGRQFSNSRSEMNVSTLELGDSALYLCASSFPGTSNTGELFFGEGSRLTVL.

About this clone itself: A far larger clone lies a single base away; this is likely a read error. No conserved phenylalanine or tryptophan ends this CDR3, so it is likely a read error. V gene TRBV29-1 combines with J gene TRBJ1-1; the D gene is possibly TRBD1 (5 bases). CDR1 and CDR2 from the germline V gene are SQVTM and ANQGSEA. The ends were cut back, 4 bases at V and 0 bases at J, with 15 bases in the middle. The CDR3 extends over 15 amino acids. The CDR3 DNA is TGCAGCGTTGGGGCTGGATGGGGGATGAACACTGAAGCTTTCTCT. It is translated as CSVGAGWGMNTEAFS.

A few counts support this clone. The chain employs TRBV30 and TRBJ2-5; TRBD1 agrees at 7 bases. V gave up 0 bases and J gave up 10 bases; unmatched junction bases: 5. Per the germline V gene, CDR1 is GTSNPN and CDR2 is SVGIG (reference sequence). CDR3 length: 12 amino acids. The CDR3 bases are TGTGCCTGGAGTGTCGGGCAGGGGGTCCAGTACTTC. The encoded protein is CAWSVGQGVQYF.

CDR3 protein: CAWSGDSAYEAFF. CDR3 DNA sequence: TGTGCCTGGAGCGGGGACAGCGCCTATGAAGCTTTCTTT. The chain links TRBV30 to TRBJ1-1, with TRBD1 matching over 7 bases. V was pared by 3 bases and J by 7 bases, with 8 bases of the junction left unmatched. Per germline, CDR1 GTSNPN and CDR2 SVGIG (reference sequence). CDR3 length: 13 amino acids.

The chain carries TRBV5-1 and TRBJ2-1; 10 nucleotides match TRBD2. The V gene's germline CDR1 is SGHRS and CDR2 YFSETQ. V shed 5 bases, J shed 7 bases, and the junction held 6 bases outside the gene matches. This CDR3 has 14 residues. CDR3 bases: TGCGCCAGCAGACCCGGGACTAGCGAAAATGAGCAGTTCTTC. This sequence encodes CASRPGTSENEQFF. Drawing the rest from reference TRBV5-1 and TRBJ2-1, the complete variable domain is KAGVTQTPRYLIKTRGQQVTLSCSPISGHRSVSWYQQTPGQGLQFLFEYFSETQRNKGNFPGRFSGRQFSNSRSEMNVSTLELGDSALYLCASRPGTSENEQFFGPGTRLTVL.

This clone was counted many times. The rearrangement links TRBV5-4 to TRBJ1-2; 9 positions agree with TRBD1. This CDR3 contains 14 residues. Per the germline V gene, CDR1 is SGHNT and CDR2 is YYREEE (reference sequence). The ends lost 0 bases at V and 6 bases at J; junction bases unmatched: 3. In nucleotides, the CDR3 is TGTGCCAGCAGCTTGGTGCGGACAGGGGATGGCTACACCTTC. This encodes CASSLVRTGDGYTF. The variable domain in full, with the rest retrieved from reference TRBV5-4 and TRBJ1-2, is ETGVTQSPTHLIKTRGQQVTLRCSSQSGHNTVSWYQQALGQGPQFIFQYYREEENGRGNFPPRFSGLQFPNYSSELNVNALELDDSALYLCASSLVRTGDGYTFGSGTRLTVV.

V and J are TRBV6-5 and TRBJ2-7; D not certain. V dropped 0 bases and J dropped 0 bases, with 9 bases sitting between them. The CDR3 is made up of 15 amino acids. Per the germline V gene, CDR1 is MNHEY and CDR2 is SVGAGI. The CDR3, as DNA: TGTGCCAGCAGTTACTCGAGGCAGGTCTCCTACGAGCAGTACTTC. Translating it yields CASSYSRQVSYEQYF.

This chain links TRBV19 with TRBJ2-5; D ambiguous. There are 13 residues in the CDR3. V was cut by 3 bases and J by 5 bases, with 10 bases left in between. From germline, CDR1 is LNHDA and CDR2 SQIVND (reference sequence). CDR3 region: CASSIIWAETQYF. In DNA form, the CDR3 reads TGTGCCAGTAGTATCATTTGGGCGGAGACCCAGTACTTC.

V is TRBV7-8 and J is TRBJ2-7; TRBD2 might be the D (6 bases). V shed 0 bases and J shed 2 bases, with 23 bases lying between them. The CDR3 contains 19 residues. Germline V CDR1 and CDR2: SGHVS, FQNEAQ. CDR3 nucleotides: TGTGCCAGCAGCTTAGCGGATATAGTGGCCGGGGCGGGACCCTACGAGCAGTACTTC. Translating it yields CASSLADIVAGAGPYEQYF. Looking up the rest from reference TRBV7-8 and TRBJ2-7 gives the full variable domain: GAGVSQSPRYKVAKRGQDVALRCDPISGHVSLFWYQQALGQGPEFLTYFQNEAQLDKSGLPSDRFFAERPEGSVSTLKIQRTQQEDSAVYLCASSLADIVAGAGPYEQYFGPGTRLTVT.

This chain joins TRBV29-1 and TRBJ2-1; weak D call: TRBD2 (5 bases). The germline V gene has CDR1 SQVTM and CDR2 ANQGSEA. This CDR3 has 13 amino acids. The V gene lost 4 bases and the J gene lost 2 bases, with 9 bases spanning the gap. CDR3 bases: TGCAGCGTTGTGAGGGCCACCTACAATGAGCAGTTCTTC. This sequence encodes CSVVRATYNEQFF.

The rearrangement links TRBV4-3 to TRBJ2-3, with 12 bases matching TRBD2. Germline CDR1 and CDR2: LGHNA and YSLEER. J lost 2 bases, V lost 1 base, and 4 bases had no gene match. The CDR3 totals 17 residues. The CDR3 loop is CASSQARTSGNTDTQYF. CDR3 in DNA: TGCGCCAGCAGCCAAGCCCGGACTAGCGGGAACACAGATACGCAGTATTTT.

The chain couples TRBV30 to TRBJ2-3; D possibly corresponds to TRBD2 (5 bases). The CDR3 covers 12 residues. Germline V gene sequence: CDR1 GTSNPN, CDR2 SVGIG (reference sequence). V shed 3 bases and J shed 6 bases, with 10 bases lying between them. CDR3 in DNA: TGTGCCTGGAGGAAGACGGGGGATACGCAGTATTTT. Protein product: CAWRKTGDTQYF.

This clone was counted many times. The rearrangement joins TRBV7-2 to TRBJ1-2; tentatively, D is TRBD1 (5 bases). This CDR3 comprises 12 residues. From germline, CDR1 is SGHTA and CDR2 FQGNSA. Deletions cut 4 bases from V and 8 bases from J, with 11 bases between. The CDR3 loop reads CASSYDSIGYTF. The CDR3 nucleotides read TGTGCCAGCAGCTACGACAGCATCGGCTACACCTTC.

In this sample, this clone turned up a few times. J is TRBJ2-3 and V is TRBV5-1; possibly TRBD2 for D (6 bases). CDR3 length: 17 residues. V was cut by 0 bases and J by 0 bases, with 14 bases left in between. CDR1 and CDR2 from the germline V gene are SGHRS and YFSETQ. The CDR3, as DNA: TGCGCCAGCAGCTTGGCCGTGGGGCGGGGTAGCACAGATACGCAGTATTTT. Its protein product is CASSLAVGRGSTDTQYF.

The rearrangement uses TRBV9 and TRBJ2-3; TRBD2 aligns across 11 bases. Germline CDR1 is SGDLS and CDR2 is YYNGEE. This CDR3 region has 14 residues. V was clipped by 7 bases and J by 2 bases; unmatched bases: 3. The CDR3 loop is CASVAGGYTDTQYF. The CDR3 bases are TGTGCCAGCGTAGCGGGAGGGTACACAGATACGCAGTATTTT.

This sequence joins TRBV6-5 and TRBJ2-5, with TRBD2 as a possible D gene (6 bases). Per germline, CDR1 MNHEY and CDR2 SVGAGI. The germline V and J ends were trimmed by 6 bases and 1 base, with 12 bases remaining between them. The CDR3 contains 14 residues. For the CDR3, the DNA is TGTGCCAGCAGGACATTGGGGGGCCAAGAGACCCAGTACTTC. Translation gives CASRTLGGQETQYF.

This clone was counted between two and nine times. The chain links TRBV28 to TRBJ1-4; no definite D call. The CDR3 extends over 13 amino acids. CDR1 MDHEN and CDR2 SYDVKM come from the germline V gene. V dropped 8 bases and J dropped 1 base, with 8 bases sitting between them. Here the CDR3 DNA reads TGTGCCAGCGGTCGGGGAACTAATGAAAAACTGTTTTTT. Encoded protein: CASGRGTNEKLFF.

The chain is built from TRBV9 and TRBJ1-1; a possible D gene is TRBD1 (6 bases). The CDR3 sequence is 17 residues long. The germline V gene has CDR1 SGDLS and CDR2 YYNGEE. The ends were cut back, 4 bases at V and 1 base at J, with 20 bases in the middle. CDR3 sequence reads: CASSPRQVIEGNTEAFF. The CDR3 nucleotides are TGTGCCAGCAGCCCAAGACAGGTCATAGAGGGGAACACTGAAGCTTTCTTT. The full variable domain, its missing parts supplied by reference TRBV9 and TRBJ1-1, is DSGVTQTPKHLITATGQRVTLRCSPRSGDLSVYWYQQSLDQGLQFLIQYYNGEERAKGNILERFSAQQFPDLHSELNLSSLELGDSALYFCASSPRQVIEGNTEAFFGQGTRLTVV.

On this clone itself: A much larger clone lies one base from this, so it may be a read error. This sample also contains other DNA sequences that code for the same CDR3. V and J are TRBV20-1 and TRBJ2-5; D unresolved. From germline, CDR1 is DFQATT and CDR2 SNEGSKA (reference sequence). The V end lost 1 base, the J end lost 5 bases, and 2 bases lay between the germline ends. CDR3 length: 10 residues. The CDR3: CSARGETQYF. CDR3 in DNA: TGCAGTGCTAGAGGCGAGACCCAGTACTTC.

This clone was found once. The chain has TRBV27 and TRBJ2-7, with 8 bases fitting TRBD2. This CDR3 is 14 amino acids long. V lost 5 bases, J lost 3 bases, and 6 bases stayed unmatched. CDR1 is MNHEY and CDR2 is SMNVEV in the germline V gene (reference sequence). Here the CDR3 DNA reads TGTGCCAGCAGTCGCCTCGGGACTAGCTACGAGCAGTACTTC. Translating gives CASSRLGTSYEQYF.

The rearrangement uses TRBV30 and TRBJ1-5; D possibly corresponds to TRBD1 (6 bases). The germline V and J ends were trimmed by 1 base and 2 bases, with 15 bases remaining between them. The germline V gene has CDR1 GTSNPN and CDR2 SVGIG (reference sequence). This CDR3 has 16 residues. The CDR3 DNA is TGTGCCTGGAGTGCAGGGGTCTGGAAAGGCAATCAGCCCCAGCATTTT. Its translation is CAWSAGVWKGNQPQHF. The full variable domain, its missing parts supplied by reference TRBV30 and TRBJ1-5, is SQTIHQWPATLVQPVGSPLSLECTVEGTSNPNLYWYRQAAGRGLQLLFYSVGIGQISSEVPQNLSASRPQDRQFILSSKKLLLSDSGFYLCAWSAGVWKGNQPQHFGDGTRLSIL.